This T cell receptor beta chain was observed in a study of Graves' ophthalmopathy and Graves' hyperthyroidism. The CDR3 is 16 residues long. Trimming removed 5 bases from V and 9 bases from J; junction bases left unmatched: 11. At least ten counts were recorded for this clonotype. The antigen remains unidentified. Study conclusions and caveats: Most clonotypes expanded in thyroid above 0.001 frequency were present in blood too.

TCR beta CDR3 regions were amplified from RNA transcripts. Investigators did first-round RT-PCR with HTBI primers, then second-round multiplex PCR. Each CDR3 protein gets one entry after TCRdb re-called the multiplex PCR reads with MiXCR. The top ten clones hold about 25% of a sample with roughly 51,000 distinct CDR3 sequences, 50% of them seen once. Every ophthalmopathy donor presented moderate-to-severe activity, CAS ≥3, NOSPECS ≥4 and duration under 3 months. Among the exclusions were patients with other autoimmune diseases, uncontrolled infections, pregnancy or lactation. PBMCs were isolated from an approximately 9.4 ml sample of fresh peripheral blood.

The chain joins TRBV12-3 or TRBV12-4 to TRBJ1-6, with 9 bases aligning to TRBD1. The sequenced material came from peripheral blood. The clonotype comes from an adult man with Graves' ophthalmopathy. CDR3 sequence: CASSIETGQGVSPLHF. Here the CDR3 DNA reads TGTGCCAGCAGTATTGAGACGGGACAGGGTGTTTCACCCCTCCACTTT.